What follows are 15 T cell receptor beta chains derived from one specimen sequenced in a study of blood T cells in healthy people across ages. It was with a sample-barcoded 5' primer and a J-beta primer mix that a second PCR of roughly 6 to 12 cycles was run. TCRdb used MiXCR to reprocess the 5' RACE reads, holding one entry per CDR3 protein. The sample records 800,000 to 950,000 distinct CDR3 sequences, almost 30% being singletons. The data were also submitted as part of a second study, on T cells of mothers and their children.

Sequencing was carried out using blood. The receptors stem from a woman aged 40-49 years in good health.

The CDR3 reads CATSRDEAGAQSDTQYF. The DNA of the CDR3 is TGTGCCACCAGCAGAGATGAGGCGGGGGCCCAGTCAGATACGCAGTATTTT. J is TRBJ2-3 and V is TRBV15; tentatively, D is TRBD2 (7 bases). The V end lost 0 bases, the J end lost 4 bases, and 17 bases lay between the germline ends. The germline gives CDR1 LNHNV, CDR2 YYDKDF (reference sequence). The CDR3 covers 17 residues.

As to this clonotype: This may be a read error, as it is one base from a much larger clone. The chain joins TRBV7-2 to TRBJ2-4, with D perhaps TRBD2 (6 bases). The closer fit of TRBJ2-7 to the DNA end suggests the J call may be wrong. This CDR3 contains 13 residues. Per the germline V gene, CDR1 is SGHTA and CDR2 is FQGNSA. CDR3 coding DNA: TGTGCCAGCAGCTTAGAGAGGAGGGGCGAGCAGTACTTC. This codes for CASSLERRGEQYF.

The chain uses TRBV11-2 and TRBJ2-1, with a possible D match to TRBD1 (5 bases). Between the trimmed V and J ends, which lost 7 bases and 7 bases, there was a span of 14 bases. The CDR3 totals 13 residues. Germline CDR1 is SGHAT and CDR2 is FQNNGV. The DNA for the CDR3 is TGTGCCAGCACCATACCCAGGGCAAATGAGCAGTTCTTC. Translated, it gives CASTIPRANEQFF. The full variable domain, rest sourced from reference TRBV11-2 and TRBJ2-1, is EAGVAQSPRYKIIEKRQSVAFWCNPISGHATLYWYQQILGQGPKLLIQFQNNGVVDDSQLPKDRFSAERLKGVDSTLKIQPAKLEDSAVYLCASTIPRANEQFFGPGTRLTVL.

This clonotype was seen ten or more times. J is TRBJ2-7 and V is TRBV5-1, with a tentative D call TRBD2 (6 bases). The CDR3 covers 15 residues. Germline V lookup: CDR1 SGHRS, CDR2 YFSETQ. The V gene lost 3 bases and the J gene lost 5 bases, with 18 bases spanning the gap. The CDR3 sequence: CASSSPGAGTHEQYF. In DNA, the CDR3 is TGCGCCAGCAGCTCCCCTGGGGCGGGGACCCACGAGCAGTACTTC.

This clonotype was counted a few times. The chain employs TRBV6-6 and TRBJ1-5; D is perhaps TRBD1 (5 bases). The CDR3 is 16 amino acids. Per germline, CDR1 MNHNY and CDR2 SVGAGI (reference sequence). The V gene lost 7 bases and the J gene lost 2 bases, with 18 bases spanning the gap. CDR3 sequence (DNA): TGTGCCAGCATCCCGACCCAGGGATTAGGCAATCAGCCCCAGCATTTT. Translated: CASIPTQGLGNQPQHF.

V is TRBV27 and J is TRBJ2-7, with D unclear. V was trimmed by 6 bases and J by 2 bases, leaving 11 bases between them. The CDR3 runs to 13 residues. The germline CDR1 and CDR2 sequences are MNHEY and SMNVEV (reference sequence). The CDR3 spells CASSSQIPYEQYF. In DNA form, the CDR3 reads TGTGCCAGCAGCTCACAGATTCCCTACGAGCAGTACTTC.

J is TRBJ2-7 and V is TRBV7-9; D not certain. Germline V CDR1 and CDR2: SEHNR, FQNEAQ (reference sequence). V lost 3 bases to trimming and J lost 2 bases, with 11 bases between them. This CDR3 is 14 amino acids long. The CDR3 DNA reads TGTGCCAGCAGCTTTTCGAAAGGCGCCTACGAGCAGTACTTC. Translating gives CASSFSKGAYEQYF.

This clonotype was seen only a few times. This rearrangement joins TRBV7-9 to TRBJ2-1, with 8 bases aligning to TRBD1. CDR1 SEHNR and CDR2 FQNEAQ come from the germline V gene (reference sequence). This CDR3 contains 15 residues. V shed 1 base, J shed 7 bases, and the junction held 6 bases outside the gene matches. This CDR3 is CASSLGGTGLNEQFF. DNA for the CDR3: TGTGCCAGCAGCTTAGGTGGGACAGGATTAAATGAGCAGTTCTTC.

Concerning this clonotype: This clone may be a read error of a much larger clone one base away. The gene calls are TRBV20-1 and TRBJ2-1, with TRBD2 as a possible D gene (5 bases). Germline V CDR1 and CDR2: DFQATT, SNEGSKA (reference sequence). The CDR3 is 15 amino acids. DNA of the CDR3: TGCAGTGCTAGGTTGGACTGGGCTTCCTACGATGAGCAGTTCTTC. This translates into CSARLDWASYDEQFF.

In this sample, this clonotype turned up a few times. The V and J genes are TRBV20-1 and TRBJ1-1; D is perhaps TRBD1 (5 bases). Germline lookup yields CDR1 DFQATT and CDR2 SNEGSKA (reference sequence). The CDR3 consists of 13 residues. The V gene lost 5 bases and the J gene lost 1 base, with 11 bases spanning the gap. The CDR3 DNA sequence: TGCAGTGCTTCCGGGACGGCGAACACTGAAGCTTTCTTT. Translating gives CSASGTANTEAFF.

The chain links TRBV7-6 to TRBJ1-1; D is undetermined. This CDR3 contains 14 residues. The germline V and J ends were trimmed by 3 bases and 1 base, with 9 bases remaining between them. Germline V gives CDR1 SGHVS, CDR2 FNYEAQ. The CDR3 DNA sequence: TGTGCCAGCAGCTTTGCCGGGCAGAACACTGAAGCTTTCTTT. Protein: CASSFAGQNTEAFF.

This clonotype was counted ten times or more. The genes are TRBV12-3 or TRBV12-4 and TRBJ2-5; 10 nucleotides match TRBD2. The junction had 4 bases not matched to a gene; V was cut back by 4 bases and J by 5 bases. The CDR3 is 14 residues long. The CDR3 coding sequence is TGTGCCAGCAGTTCTAGCGGGGGCGGTGAGACCCAGTACTTC. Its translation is CASSSSGGGETQYF.

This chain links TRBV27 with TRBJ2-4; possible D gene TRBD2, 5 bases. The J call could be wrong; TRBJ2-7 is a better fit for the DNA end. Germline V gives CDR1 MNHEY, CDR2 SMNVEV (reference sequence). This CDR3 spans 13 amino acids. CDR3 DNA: TGTGCCAGCGCATTAAAAAGGGAGTACGAGCAGTACTTC. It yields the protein CASALKREYEQYF.

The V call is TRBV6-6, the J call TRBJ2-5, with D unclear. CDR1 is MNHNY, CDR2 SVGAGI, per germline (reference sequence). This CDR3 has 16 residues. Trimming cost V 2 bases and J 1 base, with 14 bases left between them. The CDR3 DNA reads TGTGCCAGCAGTTACCCGGCCAAAGGCGCCCAAGAGACCCAGTACTTC. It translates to CASSYPAKGAQETQYF.

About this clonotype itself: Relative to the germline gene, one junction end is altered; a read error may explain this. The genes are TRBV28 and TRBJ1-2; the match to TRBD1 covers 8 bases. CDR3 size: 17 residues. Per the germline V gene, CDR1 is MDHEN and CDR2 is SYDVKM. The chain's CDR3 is CASSLRRLGQEVAGCTF. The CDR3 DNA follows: TGTGCCAGCAGTTTGCGCAGGCTGGGACAGGAAGTTGCTGGCTGCACCTTC.